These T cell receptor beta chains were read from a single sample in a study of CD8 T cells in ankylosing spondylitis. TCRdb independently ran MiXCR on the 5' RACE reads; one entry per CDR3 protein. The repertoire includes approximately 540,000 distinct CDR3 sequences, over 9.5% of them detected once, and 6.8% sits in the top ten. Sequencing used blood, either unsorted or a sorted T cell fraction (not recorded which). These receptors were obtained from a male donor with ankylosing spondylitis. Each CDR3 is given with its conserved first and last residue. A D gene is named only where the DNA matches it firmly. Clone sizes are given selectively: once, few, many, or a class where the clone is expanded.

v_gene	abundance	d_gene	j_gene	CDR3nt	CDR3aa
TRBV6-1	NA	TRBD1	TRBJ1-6	TGTGCCAGCGTACCGACGGGACAGGGGGAATCACCCCTCCACTTT	CASVPTGQGESPLHF
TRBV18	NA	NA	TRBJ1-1	TGTGCCAGCACCGGACAGCGGAACACTGAAGCTTTCTTT	CASTGQRNTEAFF
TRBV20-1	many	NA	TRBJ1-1	TGCAGTGCCAAGATCAGGGACCTGAACACTGAAGCTTTCTTT	CSAKIRDLNTEAFF
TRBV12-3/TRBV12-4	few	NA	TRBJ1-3	TGTGCCAGCAGTTTGCTGGGGGCAGGGAACTCTGGAAACACCATATATTTT	CASSLLGAGNSGNTIYF
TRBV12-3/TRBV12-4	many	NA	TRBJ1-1	TGTGCCACCCTAAGTGCGAACACTGAAGCTTTCTTT	CATLSANTEAFF
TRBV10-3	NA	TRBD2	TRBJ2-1	TGTGCCATCAGTGAGGGACTAGCGGATCACAATGAGCAGTTCTTC	CAISEGLADHNEQFF
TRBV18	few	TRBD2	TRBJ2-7	TGTGCCAGCTCACATCTAGCGGGAGAAGGCGAGCAGTACTTC	CASSHLAGEGEQYF
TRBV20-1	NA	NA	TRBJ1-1	TGCAGTGCTACTCCGGTGAACACTGAAGCTTTCTTT	CSATPVNTEAFF
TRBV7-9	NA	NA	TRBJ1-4	TGTGCCAGCAGCTTAACCGCGGGTTCTAATGAAAAACTGTTTTTT	CASSLTAGSNEKLFF
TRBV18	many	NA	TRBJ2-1	TGTGCCAGCTCACCGCCGGGCTTTACCTTCTCCTACAATGAGCAGTTCTTC	CASSPPGFTFSYNEQFF
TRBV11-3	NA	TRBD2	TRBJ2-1	TGTGCCAGCAGCGCACCCGGGACTAGAATCGGCAATGAGCAGTTCTTC	CASSAPGTRIGNEQFF
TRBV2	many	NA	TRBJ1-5	TGTGCCAGCCGGACAGAGGGCAATCAGCCCCAGCATTTT	CASRTEGNQPQHF